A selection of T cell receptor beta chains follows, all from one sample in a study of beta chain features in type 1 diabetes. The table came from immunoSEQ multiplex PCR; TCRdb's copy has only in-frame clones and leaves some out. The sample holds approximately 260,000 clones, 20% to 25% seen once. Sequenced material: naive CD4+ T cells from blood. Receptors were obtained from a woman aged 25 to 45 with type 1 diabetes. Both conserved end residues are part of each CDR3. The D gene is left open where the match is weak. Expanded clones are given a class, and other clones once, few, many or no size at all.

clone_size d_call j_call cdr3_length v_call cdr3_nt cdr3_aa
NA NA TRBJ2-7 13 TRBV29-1 TGCAGCGTCGGACTACCCCCCTCCTACGAGCAGTACTTC CSVGLPPSYEQYF
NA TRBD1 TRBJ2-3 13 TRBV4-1 TGCGCCAGCAGCCGGGACAGAACAGATACGCAGTATTTT CASSRDRTDTQYF
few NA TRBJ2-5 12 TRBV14 TGTGCCAGCAGCCCGAACCGGGTTACCCAGTACTTC CASSPNRVTQYF
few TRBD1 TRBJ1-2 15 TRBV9 TGTGCCAGCAGCGTAGCGACAGGGGATGGCTATGGCTACACCTTC CASSVATGDGYGYTF
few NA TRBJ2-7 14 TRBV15 TGTGCCACCAGCAGCAGGGCCTACTCCTACGAGCAGTACTTC CATSSRAYSYEQYF
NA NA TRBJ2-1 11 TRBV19 TGTGCCAGTAGTATAGCGGGATGGCAGTTCTTC CASSIAGWQFF
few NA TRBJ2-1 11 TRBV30 TGTGCCTGGGAGGTGTTCAATGAGCAGTTCTTC CAWEVFNEQFF
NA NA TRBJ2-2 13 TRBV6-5 TGTGCCAGCAGTACAGGGCCGGGCGGGGAGCTGTTTTTT CASSTGPGGELFF
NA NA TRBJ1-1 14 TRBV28 TGTGCCAGCTTTGCAGGTCAAAGGTCCACTGAAGCTTTCTTT CASFAGQRSTEAFF
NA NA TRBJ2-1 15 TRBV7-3 TGTGCCAGCAGCTTTGGCGGGACCTCCTACAATGAGCAGTTCTTC CASSFGGTSYNEQFF
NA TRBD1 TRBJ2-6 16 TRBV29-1 TGCAGCGTTGGACAGGGGGCTAGCTCTGGGGCCAACGTCCTGACTTTC CSVGQGASSGANVLTF
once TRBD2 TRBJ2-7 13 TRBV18 TGTGCCAGCAGGGAGGGCCCCACCTACGAGCAGTACTTC CASREGPTYEQYF
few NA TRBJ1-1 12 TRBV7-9 TGTGCCAGCAGCTTAGGGGGCATTGAAGCTTTCTTT CASSLGGIEAFF
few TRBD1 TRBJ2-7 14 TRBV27 TGTGCCAGCAGTTCCGGGCAGGGGGTTTACGAGCAGTACTTC CASSSGQGVYEQYF
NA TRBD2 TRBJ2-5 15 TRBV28 TGTGCCAGCAGGCCGCGGGGAGGGTACCAAGAGACCCAGTACTTC CASRPRGGYQETQYF
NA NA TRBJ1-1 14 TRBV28 TGTGCCAGCAGTTTACCTAATCAATATACTGAAGCTTTCTTT CASSLPNQYTEAFF